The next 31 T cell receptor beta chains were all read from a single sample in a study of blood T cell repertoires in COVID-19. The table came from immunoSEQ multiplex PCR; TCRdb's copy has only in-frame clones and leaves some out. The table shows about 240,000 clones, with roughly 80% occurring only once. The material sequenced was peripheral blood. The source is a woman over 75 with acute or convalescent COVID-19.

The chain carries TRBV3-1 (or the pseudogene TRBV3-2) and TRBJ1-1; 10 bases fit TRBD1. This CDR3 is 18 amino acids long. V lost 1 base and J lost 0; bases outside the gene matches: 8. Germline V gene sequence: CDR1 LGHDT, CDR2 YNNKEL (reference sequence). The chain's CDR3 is CASSQGQDRGSVNTEAFF. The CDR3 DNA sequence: TGTGCCAGCAGCCAAGGTCAGGACAGGGGGTCCGTGAACACTGAAGCTTTCTTT.

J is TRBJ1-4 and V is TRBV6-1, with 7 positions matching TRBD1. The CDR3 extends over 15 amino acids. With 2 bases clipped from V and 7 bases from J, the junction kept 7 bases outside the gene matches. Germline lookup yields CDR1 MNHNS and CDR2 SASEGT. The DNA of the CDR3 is TGTGCCAGCAGTGAAATGGACAGGATTACTGAAAAACTGTTTTTT. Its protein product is CASSEMDRITEKLFF.

The CDR3 sequence is CASSSGSAQETQYF. In DNA, the CDR3 is TGTGCCAGCAGCTCGGGGTCTGCTCAAGAGACCCAGTACTTC. The chain employs TRBV5-4 and TRBJ2-5, with D perhaps TRBD2 (5 bases). CDR3 size: 14 residues. The ends were cut back, 3 bases at V and 2 bases at J, with 11 bases in the middle. Per the germline V gene, CDR1 is SGHNT and CDR2 is YYREEE (reference sequence).

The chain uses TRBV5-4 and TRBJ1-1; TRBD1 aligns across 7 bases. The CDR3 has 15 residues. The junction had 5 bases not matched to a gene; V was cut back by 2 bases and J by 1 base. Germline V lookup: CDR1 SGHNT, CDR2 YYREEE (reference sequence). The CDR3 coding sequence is TGTGCCAGCAGCTTCCCCGACAGGGCGAACACTGAAGCTTTCTTT. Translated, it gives CASSFPDRANTEAFF.

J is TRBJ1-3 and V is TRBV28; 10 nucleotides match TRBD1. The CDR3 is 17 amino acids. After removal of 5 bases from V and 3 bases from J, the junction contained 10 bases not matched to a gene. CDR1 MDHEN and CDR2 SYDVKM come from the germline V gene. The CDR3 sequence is CASSRRQGALGGNTIYF. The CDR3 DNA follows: TGTGCCAGCAGTCGTCGACAGGGGGCTTTGGGTGGAAACACCATATATTTT.

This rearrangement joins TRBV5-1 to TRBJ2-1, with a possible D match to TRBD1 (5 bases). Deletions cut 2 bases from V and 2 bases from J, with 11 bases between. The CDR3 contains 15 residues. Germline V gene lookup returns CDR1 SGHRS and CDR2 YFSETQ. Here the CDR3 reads CASSLGARAYNEQFF. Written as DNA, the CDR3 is TGCGCCAGCAGCTTAGGTGCCAGGGCCTACAATGAGCAGTTCTTC. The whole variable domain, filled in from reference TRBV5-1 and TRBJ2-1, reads KAGVTQTPRYLIKTRGQQVTLSCSPISGHRSVSWYQQTPGQGLQFLFEYFSETQRNKGNFPGRFSGRQFSNSRSEMNVSTLELGDSALYLCASSLGARAYNEQFFGPGTRLTVL.

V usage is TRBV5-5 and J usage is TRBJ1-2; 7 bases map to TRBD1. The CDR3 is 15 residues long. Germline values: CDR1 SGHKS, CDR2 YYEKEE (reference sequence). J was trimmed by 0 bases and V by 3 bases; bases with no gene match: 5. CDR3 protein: CASSSHGQANYGYTF. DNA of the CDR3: TGTGCCAGCAGCTCCCATGGACAGGCTAACTATGGCTACACCTTC.

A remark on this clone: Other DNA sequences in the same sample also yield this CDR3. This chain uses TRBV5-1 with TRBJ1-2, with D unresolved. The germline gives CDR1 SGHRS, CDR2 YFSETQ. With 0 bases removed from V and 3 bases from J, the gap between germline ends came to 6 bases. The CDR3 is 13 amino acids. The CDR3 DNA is TGCGCCAGCAGCTTGGGACTTGACTATGGCTACACCTTC. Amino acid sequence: CASSLGLDYGYTF.

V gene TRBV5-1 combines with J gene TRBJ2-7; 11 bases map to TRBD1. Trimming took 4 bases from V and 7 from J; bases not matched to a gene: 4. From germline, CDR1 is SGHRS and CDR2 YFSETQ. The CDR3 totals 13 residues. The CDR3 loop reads CASSQGTGGEQYF. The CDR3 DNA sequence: TGCGCCAGCAGCCAAGGGACAGGGGGAGAGCAGTACTTC.

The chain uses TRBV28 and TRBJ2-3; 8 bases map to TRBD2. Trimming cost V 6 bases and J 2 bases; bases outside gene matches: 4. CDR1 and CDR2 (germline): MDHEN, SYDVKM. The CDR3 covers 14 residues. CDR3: CASRAGGPTDTQYF. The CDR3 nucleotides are TGTGCCAGCAGGGCGGGGGGTCCCACAGATACGCAGTATTTT.

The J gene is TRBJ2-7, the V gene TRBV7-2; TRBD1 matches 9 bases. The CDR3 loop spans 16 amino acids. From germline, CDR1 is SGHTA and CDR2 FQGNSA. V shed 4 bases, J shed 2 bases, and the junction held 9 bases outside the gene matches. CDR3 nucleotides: TGTGCCAGCAGCTCCGGGACAGGGCCCTTAACCTACGAGCAGTACTTC. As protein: CASSSGTGPLTYEQYF.

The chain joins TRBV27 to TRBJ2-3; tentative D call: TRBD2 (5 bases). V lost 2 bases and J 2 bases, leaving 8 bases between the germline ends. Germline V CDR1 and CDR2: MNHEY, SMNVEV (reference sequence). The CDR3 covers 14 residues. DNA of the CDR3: TGTGCCAGCAGTTTAGGAGGACTCACAGATACGCAGTATTTT. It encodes CASSLGGLTDTQYF.

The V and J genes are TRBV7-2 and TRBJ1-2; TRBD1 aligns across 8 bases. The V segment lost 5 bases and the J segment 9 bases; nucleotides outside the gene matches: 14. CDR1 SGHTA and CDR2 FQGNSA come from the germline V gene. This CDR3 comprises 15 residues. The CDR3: CASSPSGSGGFRYTF. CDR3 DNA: TGTGCCAGCAGCCCGTCGGGCTCAGGGGGCTTCCGCTACACCTTC.

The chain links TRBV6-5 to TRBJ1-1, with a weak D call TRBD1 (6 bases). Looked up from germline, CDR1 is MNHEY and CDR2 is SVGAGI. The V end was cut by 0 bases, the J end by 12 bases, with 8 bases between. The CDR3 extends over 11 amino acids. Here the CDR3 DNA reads TGTGCCAGCAGTTACTCGACAGGAACTTTCTTT. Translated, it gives CASSYSTGTFF.

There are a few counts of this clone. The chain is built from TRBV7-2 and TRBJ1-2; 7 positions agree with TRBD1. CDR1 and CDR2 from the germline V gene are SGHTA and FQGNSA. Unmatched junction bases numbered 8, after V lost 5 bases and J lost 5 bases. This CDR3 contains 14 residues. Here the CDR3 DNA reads TGTGCCAGCAGCCCGGGGACAGACCAGTATGGCTACACCTTC. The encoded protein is CASSPGTDQYGYTF. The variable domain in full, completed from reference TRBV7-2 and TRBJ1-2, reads GAGVSQSPSNKVTEKGKDVELRCDPISGHTALYWYRQSLGQGLEFLIYFQGNSAPDKSGLPSDRFSAERTGGSVSTLTIQRTQQEDSAVYLCASSPGTDQYGYTFGSGTRLTVV.

CDR3 sequence reads: CAWGKDRESTEAFF. The CDR3 DNA is TGTGCCTGGGGAAAGGACAGGGAGAGCACTGAAGCTTTCTTT. This rearrangement joins TRBV30 to TRBJ1-1, with 8 bases that match TRBD1. The CDR3 runs 14 residues. The germline gives CDR1 GTSNPN, CDR2 SVGIG (reference sequence). J gave up 4 bases and V 5 bases, and 9 bases lay outside the gene matches.

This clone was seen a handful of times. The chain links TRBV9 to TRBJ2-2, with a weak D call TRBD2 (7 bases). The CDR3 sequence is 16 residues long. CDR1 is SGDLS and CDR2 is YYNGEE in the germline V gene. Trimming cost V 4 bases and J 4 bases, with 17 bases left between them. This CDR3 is CASSPRRGGGTGELFF. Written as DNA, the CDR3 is TGTGCCAGCAGCCCCCGGAGGGGGGGCGGCACCGGGGAGCTGTTTTTT.

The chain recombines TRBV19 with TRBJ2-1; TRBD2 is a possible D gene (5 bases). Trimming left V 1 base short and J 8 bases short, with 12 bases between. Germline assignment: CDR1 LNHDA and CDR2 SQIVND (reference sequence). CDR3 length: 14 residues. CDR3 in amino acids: CASSIGRQDYEQFF. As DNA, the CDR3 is TGTGCCAGTAGTATAGGGCGGCAGGACTATGAGCAGTTCTTC.

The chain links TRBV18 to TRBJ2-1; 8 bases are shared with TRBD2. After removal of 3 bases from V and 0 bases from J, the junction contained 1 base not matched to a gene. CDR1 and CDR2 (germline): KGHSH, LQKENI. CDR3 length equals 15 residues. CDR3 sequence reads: CASSPRGASYNEQFF. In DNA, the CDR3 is TGTGCCAGCTCACCGCGGGGGGCCTCCTACAATGAGCAGTTCTTC.

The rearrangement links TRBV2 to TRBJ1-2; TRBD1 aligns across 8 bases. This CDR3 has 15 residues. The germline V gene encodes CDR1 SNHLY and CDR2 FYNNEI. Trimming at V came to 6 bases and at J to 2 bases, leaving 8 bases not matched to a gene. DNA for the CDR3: TGTGCCAGCAGCCCAAGGGGACAGGAAAACTATGGCTACACCTTC. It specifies CASSPRGQENYGYTF.

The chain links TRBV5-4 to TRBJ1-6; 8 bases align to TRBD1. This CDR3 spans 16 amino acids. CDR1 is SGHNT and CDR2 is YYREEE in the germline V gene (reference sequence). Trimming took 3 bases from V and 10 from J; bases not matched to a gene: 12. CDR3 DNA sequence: TGTGCCAGCAGCTCCCCTAACCCAGGGGGCAAATCACCCCTCCACTTT. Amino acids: CASSSPNPGGKSPLHF.

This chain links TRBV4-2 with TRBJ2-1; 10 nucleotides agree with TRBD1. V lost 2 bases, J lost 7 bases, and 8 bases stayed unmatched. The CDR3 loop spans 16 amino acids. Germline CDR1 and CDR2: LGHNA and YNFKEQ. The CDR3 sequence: CASSQLRTGGRNEQFF. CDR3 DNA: TGTGCCAGCAGCCAACTAAGGACAGGGGGTCGAAATGAGCAGTTCTTC.

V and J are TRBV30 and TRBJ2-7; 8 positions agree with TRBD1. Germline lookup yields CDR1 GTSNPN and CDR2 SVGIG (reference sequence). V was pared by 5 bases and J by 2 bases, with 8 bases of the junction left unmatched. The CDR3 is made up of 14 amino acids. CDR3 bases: TGTGCCTGGGTACAGGGGGACCCCCCCTACGAGCAGTACTTC. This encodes CAWVQGDPPYEQYF.

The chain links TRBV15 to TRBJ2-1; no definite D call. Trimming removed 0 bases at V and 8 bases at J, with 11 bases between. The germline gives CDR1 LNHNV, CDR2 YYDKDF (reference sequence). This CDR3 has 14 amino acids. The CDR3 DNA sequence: TGTGCCACCAGCAGAGATCTCCGCGTGCATGAGCAGTTCTTC. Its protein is CATSRDLRVHEQFF.

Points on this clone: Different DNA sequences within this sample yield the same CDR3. The CDR3 bases are TGCGCCAGCAGCGGACAGGGGGGTAACACTGAAGCTTTCTTT. It translates to CASSGQGGNTEAFF. The rearrangement joins TRBV5-1 to TRBJ1-1; 10 bases line up with TRBD1. The CDR3 is made up of 14 amino acids. The V and J ends lost 4 bases and 2 bases, in that order; junction bases with no gene match: 2. Per germline, CDR1 SGHRS and CDR2 YFSETQ. The full variable domain, rest sourced from reference TRBV5-1 and TRBJ1-1, is KAGVTQTPRYLIKTRGQQVTLSCSPISGHRSVSWYQQTPGQGLQFLFEYFSETQRNKGNFPGRFSGRQFSNSRSEMNVSTLELGDSALYLCASSGQGGNTEAFFGQGTRLTVV.

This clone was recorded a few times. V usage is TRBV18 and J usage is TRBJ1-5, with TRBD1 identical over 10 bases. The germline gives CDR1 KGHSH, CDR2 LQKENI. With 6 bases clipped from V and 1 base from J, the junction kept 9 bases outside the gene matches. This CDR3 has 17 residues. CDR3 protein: CASSFGTGEMSNQPQHF. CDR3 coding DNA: TGTGCCAGCTCTTTCGGGACAGGGGAGATGAGCAATCAGCCCCAGCATTTT. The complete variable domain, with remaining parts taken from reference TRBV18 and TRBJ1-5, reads NAGVMQNPRHLVRRRGQEARLRCSPMKGHSHVYWYRQLPEEGLKFMVYLQKENIIDESGMPKERFSAEFPKEGPSILRIQQVVRGDSAAYFCASSFGTGEMSNQPQHFGDGTRLSIL.

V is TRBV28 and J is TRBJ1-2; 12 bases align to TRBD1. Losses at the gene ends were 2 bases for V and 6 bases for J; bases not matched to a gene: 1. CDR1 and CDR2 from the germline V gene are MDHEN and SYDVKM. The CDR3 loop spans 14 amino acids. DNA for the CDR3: TGTGCCAGCAGTTTAGGGACAGGGGGCCATGGCTACACCTTC. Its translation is CASSLGTGGHGYTF.

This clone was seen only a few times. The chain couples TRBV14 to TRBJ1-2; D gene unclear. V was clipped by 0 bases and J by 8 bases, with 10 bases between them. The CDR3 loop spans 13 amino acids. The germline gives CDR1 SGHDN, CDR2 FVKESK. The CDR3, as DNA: TGTGCCAGCAGCCAAGATTTTTTAGTCGGCTACACCTTC. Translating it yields CASSQDFLVGYTF.

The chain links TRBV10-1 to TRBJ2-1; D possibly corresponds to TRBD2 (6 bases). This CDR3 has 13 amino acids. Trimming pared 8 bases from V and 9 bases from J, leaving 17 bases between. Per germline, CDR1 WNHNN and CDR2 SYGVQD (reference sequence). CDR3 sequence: CASCRRVPPEQFF. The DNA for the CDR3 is TGCGCCAGCTGCCGGAGGGTCCCGCCTGAGCAGTTCTTC.

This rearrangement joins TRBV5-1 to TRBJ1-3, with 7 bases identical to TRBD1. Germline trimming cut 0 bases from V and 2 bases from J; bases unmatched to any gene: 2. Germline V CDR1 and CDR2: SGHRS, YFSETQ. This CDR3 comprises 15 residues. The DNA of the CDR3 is TGCGCCAGCAGCTTGGCCGGGACAGCTGGAAACACCATATATTTT. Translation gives CASSLAGTAGNTIYF.

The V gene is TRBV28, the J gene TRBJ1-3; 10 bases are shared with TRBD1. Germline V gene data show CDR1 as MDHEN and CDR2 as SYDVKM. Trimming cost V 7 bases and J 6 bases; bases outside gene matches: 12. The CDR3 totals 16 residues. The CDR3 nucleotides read TGTGCCAGCAAGACAGGGGGGGACAGGGGTATAAACACCATATATTTT. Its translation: CASKTGGDRGINTIYF.